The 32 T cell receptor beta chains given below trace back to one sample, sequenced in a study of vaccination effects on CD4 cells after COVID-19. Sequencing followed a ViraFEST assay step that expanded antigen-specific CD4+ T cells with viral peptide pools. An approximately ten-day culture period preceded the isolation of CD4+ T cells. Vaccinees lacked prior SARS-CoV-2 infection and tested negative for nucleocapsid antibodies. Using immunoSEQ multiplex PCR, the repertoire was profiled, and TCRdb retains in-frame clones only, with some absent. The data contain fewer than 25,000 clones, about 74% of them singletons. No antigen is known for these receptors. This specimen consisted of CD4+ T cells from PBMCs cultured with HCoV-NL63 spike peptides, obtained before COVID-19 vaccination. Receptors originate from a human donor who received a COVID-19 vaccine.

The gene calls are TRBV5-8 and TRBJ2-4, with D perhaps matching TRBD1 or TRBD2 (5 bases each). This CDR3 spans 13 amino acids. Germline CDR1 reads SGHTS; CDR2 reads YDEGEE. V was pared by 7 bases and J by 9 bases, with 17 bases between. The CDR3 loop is CASGGGTYGIQYF. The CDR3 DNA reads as TGTGCCAGCGGGGGTGGTACCTATGGCATTCAGTACTTC. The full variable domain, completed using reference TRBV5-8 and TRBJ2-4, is EAGVTQSPTHLIKTRGQQATLRCSPISGHTSVYWYQQALGLGLQFLLWYDEGEERNRGNFPPRFSGRQFPNYSSELNVNALELEDSALYLCASGGGTYGIQYFGAGTRLSVL.

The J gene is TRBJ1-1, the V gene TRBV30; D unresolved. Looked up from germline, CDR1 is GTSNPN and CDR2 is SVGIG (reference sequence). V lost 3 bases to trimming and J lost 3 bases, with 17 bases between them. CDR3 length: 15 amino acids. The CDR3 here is CAWSVGSPGYTEAFF. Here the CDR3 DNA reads TGTGCCTGGAGCGTGGGCAGCCCGGGGTACACTGAAGCTTTCTTT. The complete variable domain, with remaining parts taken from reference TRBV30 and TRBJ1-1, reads SQTIHQWPATLVQPVGSPLSLECTVEGTSNPNLYWYRQAAGRGLQLLFYSVGIGQISSEVPQNLSASRPQDRQFILSSKKLLLSDSGFYLCAWSVGSPGYTEAFFGQGTRLTVV.

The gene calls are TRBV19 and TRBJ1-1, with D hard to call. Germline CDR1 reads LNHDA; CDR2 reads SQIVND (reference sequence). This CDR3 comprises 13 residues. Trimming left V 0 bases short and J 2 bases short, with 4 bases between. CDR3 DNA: TGTGCCAGTAGTATAGACTATAACACTGAAGCTTTCTTT. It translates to CASSIDYNTEAFF.

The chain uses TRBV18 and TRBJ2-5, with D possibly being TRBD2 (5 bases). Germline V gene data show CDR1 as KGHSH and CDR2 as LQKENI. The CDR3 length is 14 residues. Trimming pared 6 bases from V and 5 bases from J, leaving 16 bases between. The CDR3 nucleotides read TGTGCCAGCTCGCCTACTAACAGCGGCGAGACCCAGTACTTC. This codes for CASSPTNSGETQYF.

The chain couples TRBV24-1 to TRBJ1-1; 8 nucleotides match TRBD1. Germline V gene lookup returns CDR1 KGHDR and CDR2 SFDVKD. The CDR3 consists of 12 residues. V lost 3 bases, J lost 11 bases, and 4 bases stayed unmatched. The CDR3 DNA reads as TGTGCCACCAGTGATGGGACAGGACGTGCTTTCTTT. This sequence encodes CATSDGTGRAFF.

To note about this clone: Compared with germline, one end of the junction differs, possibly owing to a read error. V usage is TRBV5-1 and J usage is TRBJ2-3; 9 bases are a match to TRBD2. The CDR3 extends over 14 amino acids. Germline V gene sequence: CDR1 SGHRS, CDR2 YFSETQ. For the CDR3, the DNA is TGCGCCAGCAGCGCCGGGACTAGCAAAGATACGCAGTATTTT. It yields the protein CASSAGTSKDTQYF.

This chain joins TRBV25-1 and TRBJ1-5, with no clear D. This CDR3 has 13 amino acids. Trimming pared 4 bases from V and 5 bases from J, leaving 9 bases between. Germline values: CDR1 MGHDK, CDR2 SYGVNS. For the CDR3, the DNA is TGTGCCAGCAGTGGGAGGCAAGATCAGCCCCAGCATTTT. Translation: CASSGRQDQPQHF.

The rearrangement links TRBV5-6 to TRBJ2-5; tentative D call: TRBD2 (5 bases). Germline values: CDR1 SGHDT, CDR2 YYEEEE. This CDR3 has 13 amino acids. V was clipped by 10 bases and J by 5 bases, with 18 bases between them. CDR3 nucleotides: TGTGCCTGCTCGTTGCGGGCAATGGAGACCCAGTACTTC. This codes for CACSLRAMETQYF.

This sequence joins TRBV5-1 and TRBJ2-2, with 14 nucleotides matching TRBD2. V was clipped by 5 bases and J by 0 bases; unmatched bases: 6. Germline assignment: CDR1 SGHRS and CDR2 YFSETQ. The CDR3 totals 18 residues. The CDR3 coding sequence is TGCGCCAGCAGTTCTCGGACTAGCGGGAGGCCGAACACCGGGGAGCTGTTTTTT. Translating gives CASSSRTSGRPNTGELFF.

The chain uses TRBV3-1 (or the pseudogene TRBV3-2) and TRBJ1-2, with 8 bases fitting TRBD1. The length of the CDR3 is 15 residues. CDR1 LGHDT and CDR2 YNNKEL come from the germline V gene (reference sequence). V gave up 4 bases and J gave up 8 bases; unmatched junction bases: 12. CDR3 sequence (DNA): TGTGCCAGCAGCCCCGATCAAGGACAGGGTAGAGGCTACACCTTC. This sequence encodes CASSPDQGQGRGYTF.

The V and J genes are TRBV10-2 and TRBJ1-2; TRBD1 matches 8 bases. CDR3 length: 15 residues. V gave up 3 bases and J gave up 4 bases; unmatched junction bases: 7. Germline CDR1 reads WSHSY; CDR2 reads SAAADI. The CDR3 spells CASSEQTGAGYGYTF. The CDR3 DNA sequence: TGCGCCAGCAGTGAACAGACAGGGGCAGGCTATGGCTACACCTTC.

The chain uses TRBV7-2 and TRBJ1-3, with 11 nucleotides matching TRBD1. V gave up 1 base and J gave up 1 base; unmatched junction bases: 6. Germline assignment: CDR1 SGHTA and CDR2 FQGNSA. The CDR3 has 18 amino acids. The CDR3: CASSLGGTGGRSGNTIYF. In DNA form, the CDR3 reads TGTGCCAGCAGCTTAGGCGGGACAGGGGGTAGATCTGGAAACACCATATATTTT.

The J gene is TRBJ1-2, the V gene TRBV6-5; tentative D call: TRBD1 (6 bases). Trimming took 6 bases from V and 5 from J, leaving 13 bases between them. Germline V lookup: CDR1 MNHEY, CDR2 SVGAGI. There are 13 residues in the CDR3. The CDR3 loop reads CASSRTARYGYTF. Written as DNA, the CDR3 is TGTGCCAGCAGCAGGACAGCGCGATATGGCTACACCTTC.

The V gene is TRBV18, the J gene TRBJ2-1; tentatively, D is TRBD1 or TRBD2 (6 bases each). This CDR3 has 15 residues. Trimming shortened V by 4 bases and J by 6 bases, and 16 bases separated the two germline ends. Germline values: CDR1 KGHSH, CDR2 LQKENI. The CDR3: CASSLDRRVINEQFF. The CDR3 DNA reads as TGTGCCAGCTCACTAGACAGGAGGGTGATCAATGAGCAGTTCTTC. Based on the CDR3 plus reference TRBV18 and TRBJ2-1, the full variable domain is NAGVMQNPRHLVRRRGQEARLRCSPMKGHSHVYWYRQLPEEGLKFMVYLQKENIIDESGMPKERFSAEFPKEGPSILRIQQVVRGDSAAYFCASSLDRRVINEQFFGPGTRLTVL.

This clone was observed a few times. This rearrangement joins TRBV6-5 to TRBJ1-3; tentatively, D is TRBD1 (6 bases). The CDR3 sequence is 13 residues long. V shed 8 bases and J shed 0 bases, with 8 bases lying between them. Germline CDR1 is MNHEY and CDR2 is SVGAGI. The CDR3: CASGGNSGNTIYF. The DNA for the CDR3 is TGTGCCAGCGGGGGCAACTCTGGAAACACCATATATTTT.

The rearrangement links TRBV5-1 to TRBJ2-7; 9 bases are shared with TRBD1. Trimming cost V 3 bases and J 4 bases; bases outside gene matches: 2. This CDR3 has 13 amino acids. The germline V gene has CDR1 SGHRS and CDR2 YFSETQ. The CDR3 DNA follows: TGCGCCAGCAGCTGGGGACAGGGTTACGAGCAGTACTTC. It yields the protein CASSWGQGYEQYF.

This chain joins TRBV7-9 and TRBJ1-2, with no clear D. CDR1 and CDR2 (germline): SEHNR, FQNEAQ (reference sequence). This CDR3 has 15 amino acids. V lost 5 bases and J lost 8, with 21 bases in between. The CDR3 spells CASSELALGGKGYTF. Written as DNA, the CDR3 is TGTGCCAGCAGCGAGTTGGCCCTAGGAGGGAAAGGCTACACCTTC.

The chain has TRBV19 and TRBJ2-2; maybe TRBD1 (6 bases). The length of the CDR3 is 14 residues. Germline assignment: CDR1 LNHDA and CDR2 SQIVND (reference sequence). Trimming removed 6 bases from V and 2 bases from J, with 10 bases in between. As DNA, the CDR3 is TGTGCCAGTAGACCGGACAGAAACACCGGGGAGCTGTTTTTT. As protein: CASRPDRNTGELFF.

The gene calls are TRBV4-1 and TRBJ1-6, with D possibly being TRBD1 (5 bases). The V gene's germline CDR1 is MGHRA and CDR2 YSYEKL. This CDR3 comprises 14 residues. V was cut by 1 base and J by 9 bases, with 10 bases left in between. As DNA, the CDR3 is TGCGCCAGCAGCCAAGCGGCAGGGCGTTCACCCCTCCACTTT. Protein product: CASSQAAGRSPLHF.

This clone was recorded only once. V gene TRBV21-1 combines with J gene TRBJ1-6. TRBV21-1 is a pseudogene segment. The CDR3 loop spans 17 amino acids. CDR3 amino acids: CASSKDDKSSYNSPLHF. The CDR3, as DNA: TGTGCCAGCAGCAAGGACGATAAGAGCTCCTATAATTCACCCCTCCACTTT.

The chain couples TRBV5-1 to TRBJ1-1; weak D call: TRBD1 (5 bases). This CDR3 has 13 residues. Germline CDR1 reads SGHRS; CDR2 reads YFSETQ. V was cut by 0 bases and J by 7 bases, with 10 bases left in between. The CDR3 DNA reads TGCGCCAGCAGCTTGGAGGGTGGGGGTGAAGCTTTCTTT. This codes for CASSLEGGGEAFF.

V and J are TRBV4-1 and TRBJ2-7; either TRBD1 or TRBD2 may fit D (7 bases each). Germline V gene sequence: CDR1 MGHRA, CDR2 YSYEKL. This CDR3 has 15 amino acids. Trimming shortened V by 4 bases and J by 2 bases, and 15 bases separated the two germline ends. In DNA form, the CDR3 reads TGCGCCAGCAGCCGAACAGGGGAGGGTACCTACGAGCAGTACTTC. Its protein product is CASSRTGEGTYEQYF.

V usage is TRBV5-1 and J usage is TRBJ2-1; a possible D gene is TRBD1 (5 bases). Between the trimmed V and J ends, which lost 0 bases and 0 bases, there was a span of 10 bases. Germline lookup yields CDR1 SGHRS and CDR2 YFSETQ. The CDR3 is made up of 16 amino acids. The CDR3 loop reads CASSLAGASSYNEQFF. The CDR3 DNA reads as TGCGCCAGCAGCTTGGCTGGGGCTAGCTCCTACAATGAGCAGTTCTTC.

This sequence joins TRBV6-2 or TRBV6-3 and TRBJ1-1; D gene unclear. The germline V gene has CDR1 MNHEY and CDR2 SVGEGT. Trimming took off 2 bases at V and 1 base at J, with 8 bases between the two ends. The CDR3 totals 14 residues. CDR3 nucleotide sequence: TGTGCCAGCAGTTACAGGCAAAGGAACACTGAAGCTTTCTTT. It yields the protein CASSYRQRNTEAFF.

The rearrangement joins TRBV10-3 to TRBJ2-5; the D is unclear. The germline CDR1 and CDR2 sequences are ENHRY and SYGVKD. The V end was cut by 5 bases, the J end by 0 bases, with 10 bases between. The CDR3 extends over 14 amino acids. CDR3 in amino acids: CAISTDLYQETQYF. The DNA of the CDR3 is TGTGCCATCAGTACAGACCTGTACCAAGAGACCCAGTACTTC.

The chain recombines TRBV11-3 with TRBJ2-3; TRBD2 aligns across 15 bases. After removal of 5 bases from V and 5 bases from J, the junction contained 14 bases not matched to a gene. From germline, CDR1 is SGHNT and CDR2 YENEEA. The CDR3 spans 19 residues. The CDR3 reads CASSPGLAGGPFVRDTQYF. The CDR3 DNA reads TGTGCCAGCAGCCCCGGACTAGCGGGGGGGCCTTTCGTCCGAGATACGCAGTATTTT.

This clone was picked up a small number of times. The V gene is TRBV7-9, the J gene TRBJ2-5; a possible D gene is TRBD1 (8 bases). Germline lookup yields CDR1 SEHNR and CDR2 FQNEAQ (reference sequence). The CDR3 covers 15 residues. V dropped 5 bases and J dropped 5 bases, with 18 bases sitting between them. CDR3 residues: CASSPRTGRAETQYF. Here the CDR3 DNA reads TGTGCCAGCAGCCCCAGGACAGGGAGGGCGGAGACCCAGTACTTC. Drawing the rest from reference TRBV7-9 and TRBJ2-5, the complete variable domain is DTGVSQNPRHKITKRGQNVTFRCDPISEHNRLYWYRQTLGQGPEFLTYFQNEAQLEKSRLLSDRFSAERPKGSFSTLEIQRTEQGDSAMYLCASSPRTGRAETQYFGPGTRLLVL.

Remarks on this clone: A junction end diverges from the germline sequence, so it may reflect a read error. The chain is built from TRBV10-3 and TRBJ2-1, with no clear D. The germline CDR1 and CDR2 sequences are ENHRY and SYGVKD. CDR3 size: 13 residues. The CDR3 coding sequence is TGTGCCATCAGTGAGCAGGTCTACGATGAGCAGTTCTTC. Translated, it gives CAISEQVYDEQFF.

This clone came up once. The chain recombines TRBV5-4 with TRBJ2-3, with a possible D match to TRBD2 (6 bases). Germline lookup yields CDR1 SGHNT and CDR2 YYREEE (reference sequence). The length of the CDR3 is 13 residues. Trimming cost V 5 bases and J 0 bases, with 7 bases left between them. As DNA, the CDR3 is TGTGCCAGCAGACTAGCTAGCACAGATACGCAGTATTTT. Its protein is CASRLASTDTQYF.

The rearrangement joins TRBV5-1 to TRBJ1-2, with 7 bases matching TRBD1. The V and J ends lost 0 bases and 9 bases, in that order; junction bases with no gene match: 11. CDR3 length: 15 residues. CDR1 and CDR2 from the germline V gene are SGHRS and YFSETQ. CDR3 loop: CASSLVGVTGTSYTF. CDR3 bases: TGCGCCAGCAGCTTGGTTGGTGTGACAGGGACAAGCTACACCTTC.

The CDR3 DNA sequence: TGTGCCAGCAGTTACTTGGTGGGGGGCGGCACTGAAGCTTTCTTT. Translation: CASSYLVGGGTEAFF. This chain connects TRBV6-5 to TRBJ1-1; possibly TRBD1 for D (6 bases). Trimming removed 1 base at V and 4 bases at J, with 13 bases between. Germline CDR1 and CDR2: MNHEY and SVGAGI. The CDR3 sequence is 15 residues long.

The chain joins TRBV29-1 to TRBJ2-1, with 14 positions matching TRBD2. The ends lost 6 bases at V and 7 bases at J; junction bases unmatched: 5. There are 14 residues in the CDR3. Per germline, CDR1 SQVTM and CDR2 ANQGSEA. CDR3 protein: CSVRTSGRLNEQFF. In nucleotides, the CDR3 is TGCAGCGTGAGGACTAGCGGGAGGTTGAATGAGCAGTTCTTC.